The clone carrying this T cell receptor beta chain was picked up one time. The data originate from a study of Ad26.COV2.S vaccination and SARS-CoV-2 variants. Study background: This donor came from the COV1001 trial of Ad26.COV2.S. Recipients of Ad26.COV2.S got it intramuscularly, once or twice 56 days apart.

Germline CDR1 and CDR2: GTSNPN and SVGIG (reference sequence). V was clipped by 4 bases and J by 6 bases; unmatched bases: 5. The CDR3 is 13 residues long. Documented treatment: roughly 18 received Ad26.COV2.S at low or high dose, single or two shots; about five received placebo; per-sample allocation not given. Vaccine and placebo recipients were sampled on day 63 after the first injection. Sequencing used immunoSEQ multiplex PCR; TCRdb keeps in-frame clones, though not all of them. This table holds about 370,000 clones, roughly 90% found once. V and J are TRBV30 and TRBJ2-7, with TRBD2 matching over 11 bases. The sequence derives from a person between 18 and 59 years old who received the Ad26.COV2.S COVID-19 vaccine or a placebo. This specimen was peripheral blood, taken in a trial of Ad26.COV2.S vaccine versus placebo. This CDR3 reads CAWTRLAGTEQYF. In DNA, the CDR3 is TGTGCCTGGACGCGACTAGCGGGAACCGAGCAGTACTTC.